These T cell receptor beta chains were read from a single sample in a study of blood T cells in healthy people across ages. TCRdb ran MiXCR on the 5' RACE reads and lists one entry per CDR3 protein. The sample consists of 750,000 to 950,000 distinct CDR3 sequences, roughly 25% of them appearing once. The sample was also reused in another study, on T cells of mothers and their children.

The sample taken for sequencing was blood. The source is a boy younger than 18 in good health. Each CDR3 is given with its conserved first and last residue. D genes are given only for firm matches. Some rows mark clone size as missing; the rest say once, few, many or name a class of expanded clone.

d_call	v_call	clone_size	j_call	cdr3_aa	cdr3_nt
TRBD2	TRBV5-1	few	TRBJ2-5	CASSLGGEGYQETQYF	TGCGCCAGCAGCTTAGGCGGGGAGGGTTACCAAGAGACCCAGTACTTC
-	TRBV29-1	few	TRBJ2-2	CSAGGGDRKDAGELFF	TGCAGCGCTGGTGGGGGAGACAGGAAGGACGCCGGGGAGCTGTTTTTT
-	TRBV7-3	-	TRBJ2-4	CASSLKADNIQYF	TGTGCCAGCAGCTTAAAAGCCGATAACATTCAGTACTTC
-	TRBV28	few	TRBJ2-3	CASSPGSRSDTQYF	TGTGCCAGCAGTCCCGGGAGTAGATCAGATACGCAGTATTTT
TRBD2	TRBV20-1	few	TRBJ2-3	CSATRTGLAGGRSDTQYF	TGCAGTGCTACACGGACAGGACTAGCGGGGGGGAGGTCAGATACGCAGTATTTT
TRBD1	TRBV6-1	-	TRBJ2-7	CASSLRDRVSRYEQYF	TGTGCCAGCAGTCTCCGGGACAGGGTTTCCCGCTACGAGCAGTACTTC
-	TRBV6-1	few	TRBJ2-7	CAGTDRQVSYEQYF	TGTGCCGGCACCGACCGACAGGTCTCCTACGAGCAGTACTTC
-	TRBV29-1	-	TRBJ2-5	CSAAGQNGETQYF	TGCAGCGCCGCAGGACAGAATGGGGAGACCCAGTACTTC
-	TRBV12-3/TRBV12-4	-	TRBJ2-7	CASRSNLGGPYEQYF	TGTGCCAGCAGATCAAATTTGGGGGGGCCCTACGAGCAGTACTTC
-	TRBV5-1	few	TRBJ1-3	CASSLEGHPGGNTIYF	TGCGCCAGCAGCTTGGAAGGTCATCCAGGCGGAAACACCATATATTTT
-	TRBV28	-	TRBJ2-1	CASSRGDLYYNEQFF	TGTGCCAGCAGCCGGGGAGATCTTTACTACAATGAGCAGTTCTTC
-	TRBV3-1	-	TRBJ2-3	CASSQVGLSTDTQYF	TGTGCCAGCAGCCAAGTTGGACTGAGCACAGATACGCAGTATTTT
TRBD1	TRBV7-2	few	TRBJ1-1	CASSYPGTENTEAFF	TGTGCCAGCAGCTACCCCGGGACAGAGAACACTGAAGCTTTCTTT
-	TRBV12-3/TRBV12-4	once	TRBJ2-4	CASSLMVLTRGDIQYF	TGTGCCAGCAGTTTAATGGTTCTCACTAGGGGAGACATTCAGTACTTC
-	TRBV21-1	-	TRBJ2-2	CASSDPRDRANTGELFF	TGTGCCAGCAGCGACCCCCGGGACAGGGCGAACACCGGGGAGCTGTTTTTT
-	TRBV7-9	-	TRBJ2-1	CASSLGLESYNEQFF	TGTGCCAGCAGCTTAGGACTAGAAAGCTACAATGAGCAGTTCTTC
TRBD2	TRBV7-2	-	TRBJ2-1	CASSLDRSGGRDNEQFF	TGTGCCAGCAGCTTAGATCGAAGCGGGGGCCGCGACAATGAGCAGTTCTTC
-	TRBV29-1	-	TRBJ2-6	CSVVGEAGANVLTF	TGCAGCGTTGTAGGGGAAGCTGGGGCCAACGTCCTGACTTTC
TRBD2	TRBV28	-	TRBJ2-7	CASSLPLAASSYEQYF	TGTGCCAGCAGTTTACCTCTAGCGGCCAGCTCCTACGAGCAGTACTTC
TRBD1	TRBV6-1	-	TRBJ1-2	CASKTGGGYGYTF	TGTGCCAGCAAGACAGGGGGCGGCTATGGCTACACCTTC
-	TRBV29-1	-	TRBJ1-2	CSVTKPAVGGYTF	TGCAGCGTTACCAAACCTGCGGTAGGAGGCTACACCTTC
-	TRBV11-2	-	TRBJ2-6	CASSPQPGANVLTF	TGTGCCAGCAGCCCCCAGCCTGGGGCCAACGTCCTGACTTTC
-	TRBV29-1	-	TRBJ1-4	CSVRATATNEKLFF	TGCAGCGTGAGGGCCACGGCAACTAATGAAAAACTGTTTTTT
-	TRBV5-1	-	TRBJ2-5	CASSLGLDQETQYF	TGCGCCAGCAGCTTGGGACTAGATCAAGAGACCCAGTACTTC
-	TRBV11-2	-	TRBJ2-7	CASSLSRNYEQYF	TGTGCCAGCAGCTTATCAAGGAACTACGAGCAGTACTTC
TRBD1	TRBV3-1	-	TRBJ1-5	CASSRTGSDQPQHF	TGTGCCAGCAGCAGGACAGGGTCCGATCAGCCCCAGCATTTT
TRBD2	TRBV20-1	-	TRBJ2-1	CSARAGTSGGTQFF	TGCAGTGCTAGAGCGGGGACTAGCGGGGGGACGCAGTTCTTC
TRBD2	TRBV20-1	few	TRBJ2-1	CSARDHQRGYNEQFF	TGCAGTGCTAGAGATCACCAGCGGGGGTACAATGAGCAGTTCTTC
-	TRBV7-9	-	TRBJ2-1	CASSSAEAPLPYNEQFF	TGTGCCAGCAGCTCCGCGGAGGCTCCCCTCCCTTACAATGAGCAGTTCTTC
TRBD2	TRBV30	-	TRBJ2-1	CAWSVPSGGGNEQFF	TGTGCCTGGAGTGTCCCCAGCGGGGGGGGGAATGAGCAGTTCTTC
-	TRBV10-2	few	TRBJ1-1	CASSESISERTEAFF	TGCGCCAGCAGTGAGTCGATTTCAGAAAGAACTGAAGCTTTCTTT
-	TRBV20-1	-	TRBJ2-5	CSAALGQGQETQYF	TGCAGTGCTGCTTTAGGCCAGGGACAAGAGACCCAGTACTTC
TRBD1	TRBV7-3	few	TRBJ2-5	CASSLGPGTGALQETQYF	TGTGCCAGCAGCCTAGGTCCCGGGACAGGGGCGCTCCAAGAGACCCAGTACTTC
TRBD1	TRBV29-1	few	TRBJ1-1	CSAVSWTGEAFF	TGCAGCGCAGTCTCGTGGACAGGAGAAGCTTTCTTT
-	TRBV5-8	-	TRBJ2-5	CASSFGTGWETQYF	TGTGCCAGCAGCTTCGGAACAGGGTGGGAGACCCAGTACTTC
TRBD2	TRBV4-2	-	TRBJ2-5	CASSQEIAGGGKTQYF	TGTGCCAGCAGCCAAGAAATAGCGGGGGGTGGAAAGACCCAGTACTTC
-	TRBV25-1	-	TRBJ1-1	CASSEIQGMNTEAFF	TGTGCCAGCAGTGAAATTCAGGGCATGAACACTGAAGCTTTCTTT
-	TRBV3-1	-	TRBJ1-6	CASSQDSGGSPLHF	TGTGCCAGCAGCCAAGACTCGGGAGGTTCACCCCTCCACTTT
-	TRBV6-5	-	TRBJ1-6	CTSSPQGSVNSPLHF	TGTACCAGCAGTCCGCAGGGGTCGGTAAATTCACCCCTCCACTTT
-	TRBV19	few	TRBJ1-2	CASVDKSNYGYTF	TGTGCCAGTGTGGACAAGTCTAACTATGGCTACACCTTC